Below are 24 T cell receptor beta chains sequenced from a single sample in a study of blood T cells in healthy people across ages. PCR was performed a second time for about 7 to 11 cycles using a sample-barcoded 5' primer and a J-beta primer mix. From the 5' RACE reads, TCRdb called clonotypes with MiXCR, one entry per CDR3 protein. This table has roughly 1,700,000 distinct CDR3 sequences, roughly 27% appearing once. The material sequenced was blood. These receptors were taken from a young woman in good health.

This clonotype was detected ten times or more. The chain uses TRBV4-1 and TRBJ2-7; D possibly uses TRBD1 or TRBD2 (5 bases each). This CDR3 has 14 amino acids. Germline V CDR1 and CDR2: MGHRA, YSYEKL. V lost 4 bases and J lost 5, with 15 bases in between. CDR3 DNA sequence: TGCGCCAGCAGCCTTCATACCGAGGGGAACGAGCAGTACTTC. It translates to CASSLHTEGNEQYF.

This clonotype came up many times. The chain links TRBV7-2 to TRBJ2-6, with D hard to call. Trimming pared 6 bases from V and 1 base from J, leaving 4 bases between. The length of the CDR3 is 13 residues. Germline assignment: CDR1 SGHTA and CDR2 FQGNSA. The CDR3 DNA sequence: TGTGCCAGCAGGGCGTCTGGGGCCAACGTCCTGACTTTC. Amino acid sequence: CASRASGANVLTF. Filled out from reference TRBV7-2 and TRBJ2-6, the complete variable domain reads GAGVSQSPSNKVTEKGKDVELRCDPISGHTALYWYRQSLGQGLEFLIYFQGNSAPDKSGLPSDRFSAERTGGSVSTLTIQRTQQEDSAVYLCASRASGANVLTFGAGSRLTVL.

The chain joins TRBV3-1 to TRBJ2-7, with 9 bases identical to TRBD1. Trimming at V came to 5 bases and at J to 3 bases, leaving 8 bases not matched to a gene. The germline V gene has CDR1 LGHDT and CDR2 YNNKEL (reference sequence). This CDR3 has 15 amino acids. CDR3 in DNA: TGTGCCAGCAGCGAGAACAGGGGGCGTATCTACGAGCAGTACTTC. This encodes CASSENRGRIYEQYF.

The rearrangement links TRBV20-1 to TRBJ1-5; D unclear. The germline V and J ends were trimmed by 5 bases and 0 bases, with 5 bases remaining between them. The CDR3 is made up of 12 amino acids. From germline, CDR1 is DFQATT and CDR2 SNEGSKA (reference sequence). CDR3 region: CSAFNSNQPQHF. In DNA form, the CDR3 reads TGCAGTGCTTTTAATAGCAATCAGCCCCAGCATTTT.

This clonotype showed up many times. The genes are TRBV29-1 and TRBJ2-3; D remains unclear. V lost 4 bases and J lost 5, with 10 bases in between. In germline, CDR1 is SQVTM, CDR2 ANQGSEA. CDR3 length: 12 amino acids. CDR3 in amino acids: CSVARERDTQYF. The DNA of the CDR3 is TGCAGCGTTGCCCGAGAGAGAGATACGCAGTATTTT.

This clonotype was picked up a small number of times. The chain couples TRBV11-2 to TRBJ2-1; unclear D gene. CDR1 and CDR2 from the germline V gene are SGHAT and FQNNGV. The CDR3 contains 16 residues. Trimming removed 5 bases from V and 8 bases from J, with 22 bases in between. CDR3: CASSPFVQAGGDEQFF. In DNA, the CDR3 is TGTGCCAGCAGCCCCTTTGTCCAGGCAGGTGGGGATGAGCAGTTCTTC.

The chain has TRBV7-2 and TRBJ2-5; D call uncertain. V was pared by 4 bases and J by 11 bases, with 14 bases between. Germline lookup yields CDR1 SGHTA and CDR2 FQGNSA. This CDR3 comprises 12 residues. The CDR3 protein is CASSSTSLEQYF. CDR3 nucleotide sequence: TGTGCCAGCAGCTCCACCTCCCTGGAGCAGTACTTC.

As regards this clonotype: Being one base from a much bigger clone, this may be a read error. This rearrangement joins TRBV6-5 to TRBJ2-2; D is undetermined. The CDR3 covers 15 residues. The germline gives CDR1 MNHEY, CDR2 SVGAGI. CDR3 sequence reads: CASSYSGRLTRELFF. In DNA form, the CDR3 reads TGTGCCAGCAGTTACTCGGGCAGGCTCACCAGGGAGCTGTTTTTT.

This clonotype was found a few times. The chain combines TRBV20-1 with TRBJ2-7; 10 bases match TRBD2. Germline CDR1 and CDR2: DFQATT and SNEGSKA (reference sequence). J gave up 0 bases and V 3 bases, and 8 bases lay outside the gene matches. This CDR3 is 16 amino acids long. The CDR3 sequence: CSASLISGGSSYEQYF. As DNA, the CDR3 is TGCAGTGCTAGTCTCATTAGCGGGGGGAGCTCCTACGAGCAGTACTTC.

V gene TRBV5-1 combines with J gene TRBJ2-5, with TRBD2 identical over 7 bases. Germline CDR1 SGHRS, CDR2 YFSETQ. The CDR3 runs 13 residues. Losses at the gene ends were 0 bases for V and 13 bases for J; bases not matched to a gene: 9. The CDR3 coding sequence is TGCGCCAGCAGCTTGGAAGGGAGGGCCCCGGGGTACTTC. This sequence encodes CASSLEGRAPGYF.

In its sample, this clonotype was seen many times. CDR3 DNA sequence: TGTGCCAGTTGGAGGGGGACGAGCTCCTACAATGAGCAGTTCTTC. Residues: CASWRGTSSYNEQFF. This chain links TRBV2 with TRBJ2-1, with D tentatively TRBD1 or TRBD2 (6 bases each). The CDR3 has 15 residues. V was cut by 9 bases and J by 0 bases, with 15 bases left in between. Germline V CDR1 and CDR2: SNHLY, FYNNEI.

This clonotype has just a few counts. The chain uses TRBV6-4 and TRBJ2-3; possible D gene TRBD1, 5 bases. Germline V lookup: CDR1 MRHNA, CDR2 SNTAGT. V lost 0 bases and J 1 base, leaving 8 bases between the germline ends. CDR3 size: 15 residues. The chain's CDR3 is CASSDSGERTDTQYF. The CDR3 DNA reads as TGTGCCAGCAGTGACTCAGGGGAACGCACAGATACGCAGTATTTT.

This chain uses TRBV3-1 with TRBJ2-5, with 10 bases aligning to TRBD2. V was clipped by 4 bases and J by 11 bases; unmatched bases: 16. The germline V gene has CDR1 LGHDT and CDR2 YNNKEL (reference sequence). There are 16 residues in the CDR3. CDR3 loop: CASSLGASGGSSGQYF. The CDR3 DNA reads TGTGCCAGCAGCCTCGGGGCTAGCGGGGGCTCTAGCGGGCAGTACTTC.

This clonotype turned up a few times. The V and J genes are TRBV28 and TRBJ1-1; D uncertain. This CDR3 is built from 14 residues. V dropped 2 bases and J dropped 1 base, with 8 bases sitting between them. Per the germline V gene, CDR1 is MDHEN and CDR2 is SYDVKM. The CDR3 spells CASSLVRQNTEAFF. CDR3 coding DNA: TGTGCCAGCAGTTTAGTACGCCAGAACACTGAAGCTTTCTTT.

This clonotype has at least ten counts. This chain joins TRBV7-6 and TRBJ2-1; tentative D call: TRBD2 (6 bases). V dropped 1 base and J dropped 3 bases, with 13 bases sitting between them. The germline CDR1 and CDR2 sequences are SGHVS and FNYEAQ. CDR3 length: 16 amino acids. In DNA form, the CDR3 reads TGTGCCAGCAGCTTAGAACGTAGCGGACTCTACAATGAGCAGTTCTTC. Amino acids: CASSLERSGLYNEQFF.

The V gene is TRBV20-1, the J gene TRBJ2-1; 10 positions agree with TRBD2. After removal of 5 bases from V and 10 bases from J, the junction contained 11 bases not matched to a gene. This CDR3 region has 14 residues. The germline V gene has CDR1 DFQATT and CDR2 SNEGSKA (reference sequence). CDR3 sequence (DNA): TGCAGTGCTTCGGGAGCGGGAGGGTGGAACGAGCAGTTCTTC. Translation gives CSASGAGGWNEQFF.

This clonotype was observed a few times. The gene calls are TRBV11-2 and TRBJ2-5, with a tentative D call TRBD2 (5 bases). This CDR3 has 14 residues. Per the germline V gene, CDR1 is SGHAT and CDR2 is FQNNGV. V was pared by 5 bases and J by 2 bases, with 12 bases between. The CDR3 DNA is TGTGCCAGCAGCCACGAACTAGGGCAAGAGACCCAGTACTTC. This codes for CASSHELGQETQYF.

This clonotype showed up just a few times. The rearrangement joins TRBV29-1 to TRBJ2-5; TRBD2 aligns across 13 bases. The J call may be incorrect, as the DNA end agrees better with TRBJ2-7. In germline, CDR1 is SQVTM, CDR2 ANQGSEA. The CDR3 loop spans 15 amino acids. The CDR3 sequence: CSVYQRLAGGREQYF. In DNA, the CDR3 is TGCAGCGTCTATCAGCGACTAGCGGGGGGTCGCGAGCAGTACTTC.

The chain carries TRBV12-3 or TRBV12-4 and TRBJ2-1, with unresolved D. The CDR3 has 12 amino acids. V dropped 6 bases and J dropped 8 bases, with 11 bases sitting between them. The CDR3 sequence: CASSALGDEQFF. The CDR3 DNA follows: TGTGCCAGCAGCGCGCTAGGCGATGAGCAGTTCTTC.

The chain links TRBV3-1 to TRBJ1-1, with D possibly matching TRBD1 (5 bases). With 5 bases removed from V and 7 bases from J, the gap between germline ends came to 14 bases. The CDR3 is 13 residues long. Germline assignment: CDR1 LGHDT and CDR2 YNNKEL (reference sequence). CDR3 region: CASSFAPGREAFF. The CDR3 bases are TGTGCCAGCAGCTTCGCCCCGGGACGTGAAGCTTTCTTT. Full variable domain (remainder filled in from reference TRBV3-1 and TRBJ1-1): DTAVSQTPKYLVTQMGNDKSIKCEQNLGHDTMYWYKQDSKKFLKIMFSYNNKELIINETVPNRFSPKSPDKAHLNLHINSLELGDSAVYFCASSFAPGREAFFGQGTRLTVV.

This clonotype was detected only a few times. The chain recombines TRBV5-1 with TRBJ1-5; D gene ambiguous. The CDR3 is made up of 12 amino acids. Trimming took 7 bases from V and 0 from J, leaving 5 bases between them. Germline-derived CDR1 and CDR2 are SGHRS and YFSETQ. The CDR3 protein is CASLDSNQPQHF. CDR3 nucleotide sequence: TGCGCCAGCTTGGATAGCAATCAGCCCCAGCATTTT.

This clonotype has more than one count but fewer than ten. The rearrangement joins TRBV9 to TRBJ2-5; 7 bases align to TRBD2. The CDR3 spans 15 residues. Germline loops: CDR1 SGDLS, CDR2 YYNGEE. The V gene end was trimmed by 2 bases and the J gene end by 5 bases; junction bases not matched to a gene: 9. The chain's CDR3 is CASSVGGQPLETQYF. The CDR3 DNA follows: TGTGCCAGCAGCGTGGGAGGGCAGCCTCTTGAGACCCAGTACTTC.

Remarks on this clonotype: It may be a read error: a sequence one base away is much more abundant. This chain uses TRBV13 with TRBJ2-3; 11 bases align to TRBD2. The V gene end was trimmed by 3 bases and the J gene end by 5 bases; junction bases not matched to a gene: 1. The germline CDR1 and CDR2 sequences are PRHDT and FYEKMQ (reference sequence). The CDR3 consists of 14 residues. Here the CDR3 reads CASSFSGGEDTQYF. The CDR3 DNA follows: TGTGCCAGCAGCTTTAGCGGGGGGGAAGATACGCAGTATTTT.

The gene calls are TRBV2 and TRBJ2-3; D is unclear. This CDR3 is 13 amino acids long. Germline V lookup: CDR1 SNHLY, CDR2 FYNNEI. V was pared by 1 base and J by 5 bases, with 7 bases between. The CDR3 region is CASSEEQQDTQYF. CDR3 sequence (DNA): TGTGCCAGCAGTGAAGAGCAGCAAGATACGCAGTATTTT.